Described below is a single TCR beta chain sequence and its context. Antigen specificity is unknown. The assay was immunoSEQ multiplex PCR, and TCRdb's table has in-frame clones only and misses some. The sample contains 110,000 or so clones, about 91% of which appear only once. These data belong to a study of T cell responses to AZD1222 COVID-19 vaccine. Study-wide results and limits: Once two AZD1222 doses were given, Spike-specific TCR breadth and depth went up. Donors skewed white British and female; clonal diversity was possibly underestimated. Just a handful of AZD1222 recipients tested seropositive at baseline.

V shed 3 bases, J shed 0 bases, and the junction held 4 bases outside the gene matches. Germline V gene lookup returns CDR1 MGHRA and CDR2 YSYEKL. The CDR3 sequence is 15 residues long. The gene calls are TRBV4-1 and TRBJ1-1; 7 bases are a match to TRBD1. The TCR was taken from an adult in good health. The sequencing used peripheral blood, collected on day 0 of AZD1222 vaccination. DNA of the CDR3: TGCGCCAGCAGCCATGTGGACAGGTTGAACACTGAAGCTTTCTTT. It is translated as CASSHVDRLNTEAFF.